A selection of T cell receptor beta chains follows, all from one sample in a study of blood T cell repertoires in COVID-19. Profiled with immunoSEQ multiplex PCR; TCRdb holds only in-frame clones, not every one. The sample holds some 75,000 clones, around nine tenths seen once. The sample consisted of peripheral blood. The receptors originated from a man of 80 years or more with COVID-19, enrolled during active disease. The CDR3 runs from the conserved cysteine through the conserved F or W. The order of the fields is V gene, D gene, clone size, J gene, CDR3 DNA, CDR3 protein. The D gene is left open where the match is weak. Where a row states a size, it is once, few, many or the class of an expanded clone; other rows omit it.

TRBV29-1,TRBD1,-,TRBJ2-7,TGCAGCGTTCCAGGGGGAAGCTCCTACGAGCAGTACTTC,CSVPGGSSYEQYF
TRBV6-6,-,-,TRBJ2-7,TGTGCCAGCAGTTACCTACAGGGAGAGCAGTACTTC,CASSYLQGEQYF
TRBV3-1/TRBV3-2,TRBD1,-,TRBJ1-2,TGTGCCAGCAGCCGCGGACAGGGGGCGCGTGGGTATGGCTACACCTTC,CASSRGQGARGYGYTF
TRBV6-6,TRBD1,once,TRBJ1-2,TGTGCCAGCAGTTACGGGACAGGGGGGCGAGAGGGCTACACCTTC,CASSYGTGGREGYTF
TRBV7-2,TRBD1,few,TRBJ1-1,TGTGCCAGCAGCCCCCAGACAGGGGACACTGAAGCTTTCTTT,CASSPQTGDTEAFF
TRBV6-6,-,-,TRBJ1-2,TGTGCCAGCAGTTACCAAGGTCTAGAGGGCTACACCTTC,CASSYQGLEGYTF
TRBV6-5,-,-,TRBJ2-7,TGTGCCAGCAGACGCGGGACGGCCTCCTACGAGCAGTACTTC,CASRRGTASYEQYF
TRBV5-5,TRBD1,-,TRBJ1-6,TGTGCCAGCAGTCACCAGGACAGGGAGGCCCTCCACTTT,CASSHQDREALHF
TRBV6-5,TRBD2,-,TRBJ2-5,TGTGCCAGTCAAGCGGGGGGGCTTGAGACCCAGTACTTC,CASQAGGLETQYF
TRBV29-1,TRBD1,-,TRBJ2-5,TGCAGCGTAAATCCGGGACAGAACCAAGAGACCCAGTACTTC,CSVNPGQNQETQYF
TRBV5-6,TRBD1,-,TRBJ2-5,TGTGCCAGCAGCTTAACCGGGACAGTACAAGAGACCCAGTACTTC,CASSLTGTVQETQYF
TRBV12-3/TRBV12-4,-,-,TRBJ2-7,TGTGCCAGCAGTCGGGACTTCCTCTACGAGCAGTACTTC,CASSRDFLYEQYF
TRBV4-3,TRBD2,-,TRBJ2-1,TGCGCCAGCAGCCGGAGACCTAGCGGGGGGTTCCTCTCCTACAATGAGCAGTTCTTC,CASSRRPSGGFLSYNEQFF
TRBV5-4,TRBD1,few,TRBJ2-7,TGTGCCAGCAGCCTGACAGGGTCCTCCTACGAGCAGTACTTC,CASSLTGSSYEQYF